This T cell receptor beta chain was identified during a study of blood T cell repertoires in COVID-19. CDR1 KGHSH and CDR2 LQKENI come from the germline V gene. V was cut by 3 bases and J by 0 bases, with 15 bases left in between. The CDR3 totals 17 residues. Sequencing used immunoSEQ multiplex PCR; TCRdb keeps in-frame clones, though not all of them. The table lists about 240,000 clones, roughly 82% of them singletons. The TCR sequence derives from a woman in her 70s with acute or convalescent COVID-19. The source material was peripheral blood. The chain couples TRBV18 to TRBJ1-3, with a possible D match to TRBD1 (6 bases). CDR3 DNA sequence: TGTGCCAGCTCACCGAGGAATGACAGGATCTCTGGAAACACCATATATTTT. Translating it yields CASSPRNDRISGNTIYF.